A selection of T cell receptor beta chains follows, all from one sample in a study of post-analysis software for immune sequencing data. One entry per CDR3 protein, called by TCRdb with MiXCR from the PCR reads. Among roughly 800,000 distinct CDR3 sequences, roughly half were seen once, and the ten largest hold around 4.5%. The sequencing sample was made of blood. The receptors here all came from a girl aged 5 to 17 with multiple sclerosis. CDR3s include the opening cysteine and the closing phenylalanine or tryptophan. D genes are given only for firm matches. Only some rows state a clone size, as once, few, many or a class for expanded clones.

j_gene	d_gene	v_gene	abundance	CDR3nt	CDR3aa
TRBJ2-5	-	TRBV15	-	TGTGCCACCAACTTGGGGGGAGCACCCCAAGAGACCCAGTACTTC	CATNLGGAPQETQYF
TRBJ2-7	TRBD1	TRBV29-1	-	TGCAGCGTTGAATTGACAGGGGCCCCCTACGAGCAGTACTTC	CSVELTGAPYEQYF
TRBJ2-7	-	TRBV29-1	-	TGCAGCGTAGGAGGGGGCAGGGCGGCCTACGAGCAGTACTTC	CSVGGGRAAYEQYF
TRBJ2-5	-	TRBV5-1	-	TGCGCCAGCAGCCCAGGATCCGGTGTGGAGACCCAGTACTTC	CASSPGSGVETQYF
TRBJ2-2	-	TRBV7-9	-	TGTGCCAGCAGCTTCGGTGGTGTGGGAAGCGGTAACACCGGGGAGCTGTTTTTT	CASSFGGVGSGNTGELFF
TRBJ2-1	TRBD1	TRBV10-1	-	TGCGCCAGCAGTGACTACAGAAAAACCGGGACAGGGGCCTACAATGAGCAGTTCTTC	CASSDYRKTGTGAYNEQFF
TRBJ2-6	-	TRBV12-3/TRBV12-4	-	TGTGCCAGCAGTTTTCGGCGTAAGGTCTCTGGGGCCAACGTCCTGACTTTC	CASSFRRKVSGANVLTF
TRBJ2-3	-	TRBV7-3	-	TGTGCCAGCAGCATTCATACAGGGATGGATACGCAGTATTTT	CASSIHTGMDTQYF
TRBJ2-7	-	TRBV15	few	TGTGCCACCAGCGGGACCTTCCCTTCCTACGAGCAGTACTTC	CATSGTFPSYEQYF
TRBJ2-1	TRBD2	TRBV20-1	-	TGCAGTGCTAGCGGGGGGACTACCTACAATGAGCAGTTCTTC	CSASGGTTYNEQFF
TRBJ2-1	-	TRBV5-1	-	TGCGCCAGCAGCGTGGACTCTACCCCCGGGAATGAGCAGTTCTTC	CASSVDSTPGNEQFF
TRBJ2-7	TRBD1	TRBV5-6	-	TGTGCCAGCAGCCCGACTGGGACAGGTTTCTACGAGCAGTACTTC	CASSPTGTGFYEQYF
TRBJ2-5	-	TRBV29-1	-	TGCAGCGCCGTGGACACGGGCGAGACCCAGTACTTC	CSAVDTGETQYF
TRBJ1-6	-	TRBV5-1	-	TGCGCCAGCAGCGGGGAGACGGGAAATTCACCCCTCCACTTT	CASSGETGNSPLHF
TRBJ2-3	TRBD2	TRBV20-1	few	TGCAGTGCAATCAGCGGGGGGGCCCGGAGCACAGATACGCAGTATTTT	CSAISGGARSTDTQYF
TRBJ2-2	-	TRBV12-3/TRBV12-4	-	TGTGCCAGCAGTGTCCTCGGGGAGCTGTTTTTT	CASSVLGELFF
TRBJ2-3	-	TRBV20-1	-	TGCAGTGCCAACCGAGGGGATACGCAGTATTTT	CSANRGDTQYF
TRBJ2-7	TRBD1	TRBV29-1	few	TGCAGCGTTGAAGGAATAGGGACAGGGCTTGAGCAGTACTTC	CSVEGIGTGLEQYF
TRBJ2-5	TRBD2	TRBV20-1	few	TGCAGTGCTAGGGCCTCTGGCTCACGATCGCGGGGGGCCGTAGAGACCCAGTACTTC	CSARASGSRSRGAVETQYF
TRBJ2-7	TRBD2	TRBV5-1	-	TGCGCCAGCAGCCCTGGACTAGCGCTTACCTACGAGCAGTACTTC	CASSPGLALTYEQYF
TRBJ2-1	-	TRBV5-6	few	TGTGCCAGCAGCTTCCCAGTGCGGTCCTACAATGAGCAGTTCTTC	CASSFPVRSYNEQFF
TRBJ1-2	TRBD1	TRBV6-5	-	TGTGCCAGCAGTCCGGGACAGGGCCGAAACTATGGCTACACCTTC	CASSPGQGRNYGYTF
TRBJ1-1	TRBD1	TRBV10-3	-	TGTGCCATCAGTGAGGCCTGGACAGGGGATGGCACTGAAGCTTTCTTT	CAISEAWTGDGTEAFF
TRBJ2-5	-	TRBV5-1	few	TGCGCCAGCGGTGTAATCGGGAAAGCGGAGACCCAGTACTTC	CASGVIGKAETQYF
TRBJ2-7	-	TRBV7-9	few	TGTGCCAGCAGCCTAGCCTTTCCGGGACTCCTCTCCTACGAGCAGTACTTC	CASSLAFPGLLSYEQYF
TRBJ2-1	-	TRBV15	-	TGTGCCACCAGCAGACCCCTCTTGAGCAATGAGCAGTTCTTC	CATSRPLLSNEQFF
TRBJ1-1	-	TRBV12-5	few	TGTGCTAGTGGTTGGGAAAACACTGAAGCTTTCTTT	CASGWENTEAFF
TRBJ1-5	TRBD1	TRBV12-3/TRBV12-4	-	TGTGCCAGCAGTTACAGGGGCGGACAGCCCCAGCATTTT	CASSYRGGQPQHF
TRBJ2-3	TRBD1	TRBV2	-	TGTGCCAGCAGTGGCGACAGGGCGTGGGCCACAGATACGCAGTATTTT	CASSGDRAWATDTQYF
TRBJ2-3	TRBD1	TRBV20-1	-	TGCAGTGCTAGAGACCGGGACAGGACTACAGATACGCAGTATTTT	CSARDRDRTTDTQYF
TRBJ1-5	-	TRBV7-9	-	TGTGCCAGCAGCTTAGTCGACAGAAATCAGCCCCAGCATTTT	CASSLVDRNQPQHF
TRBJ2-7	-	TRBV6-5	-	TGTGCCAGCAGCCGATCCACCGGACGGACCTACGAGCAGTACTTC	CASSRSTGRTYEQYF
TRBJ2-7	-	TRBV5-1	-	TGCGCCAACAGCTTGGGGGGAGTTGTCTCCTACGAGCAGTACTTC	CANSLGGVVSYEQYF
TRBJ1-5	-	TRBV5-6	-	TGTGCCAGCAGCTTGGGACCGTCGGGCTTAAATCAGCCCCAGCATTTT	CASSLGPSGLNQPQHF
TRBJ2-3	-	TRBV12-3/TRBV12-4	few	TGTGCCAGCAGCTTGGAGCCAGGGGTCGGCACAGATACGCAGTATTTT	CASSLEPGVGTDTQYF
TRBJ1-2	-	TRBV20-1	-	TGCAGTGGGTACGGGACTACCGACCCAGGCTACACCTTC	CSGYGTTDPGYTF
TRBJ2-3	TRBD2	TRBV20-1	-	TGCAGTGCTAGACCCTTGGGGGGGAAGAATACGCAGTATTTT	CSARPLGGKNTQYF
TRBJ2-6	TRBD1	TRBV20-1	-	TGCAGTGCGGGACAGGTCCCCTCTGGGGCCAACGTCCTGACTTTC	CSAGQVPSGANVLTF
TRBJ2-1	TRBD2	TRBV20-1	-	TGCAGTGCTAGTGAGCGGGGGGGCCAAGCCAATGAGCAGTTCTTC	CSASERGGQANEQFF
TRBJ1-2	TRBD1	TRBV20-1	-	TGCAGTGCTTACCGGGACAGGGACCGCGGCTACACCTTC	CSAYRDRDRGYTF
TRBJ2-1	-	TRBV7-2	-	TGTGCCAGCAGCTTAGTCGGTCTCGTCCCCCTTTACAATGAGCAGTTCTTC	CASSLVGLVPLYNEQFF
TRBJ2-5	TRBD1	TRBV25-1	-	TGTGCCAGCAGAGGGACAGGGGACCGGGAGCAGTACTTC	CASRGTGDREQYF
TRBJ2-1	-	TRBV20-1	-	TGCAGTGCTAGAGCCCACCTACAGGGAGAGGGTTACAATGAGCAGTTCTTC	CSARAHLQGEGYNEQFF
TRBJ2-7	TRBD2	TRBV5-1	-	TGCGCCAGCAGCTTGGGTAGCGGGATCGGCTACGAGCAGTACTTC	CASSLGSGIGYEQYF
TRBJ2-5	-	TRBV11-3	-	TGTGCCAGCAGCTTAGATCGGGGGCTTCAAGAGACCCAGTACTTC	CASSLDRGLQETQYF
TRBJ2-1	-	TRBV25-1	-	TGTGCCAGCAGTGACCTAGGGGCGGGATTCAACAATGAGCAGTTCTTC	CASSDLGAGFNNEQFF
TRBJ2-7	TRBD2	TRBV7-9	once	TGTGCCAGCAGCTCATCAAAGAGCGGGAGACTATCCTACGAGCAGTACTTC	CASSSSKSGRLSYEQYF
TRBJ1-1	-	TRBV29-1	-	TGCAGCGGTGAGCTCTTGAACACTGAAGCTTTCTTT	CSGELLNTEAFF
TRBJ2-7	TRBD1	TRBV20-1	few	TGCAGTGCCCACGACCGGGACAGCTACGAGCAGTACTTC	CSAHDRDSYEQYF
TRBJ1-2	-	TRBV7-3	-	TGTGCCAGCAGCCCCCGGGGGGACCCAGGGGGCTACACCTTC	CASSPRGDPGGYTF
TRBJ2-1	-	TRBV20-1	-	TGCAGTGCTAAAGGGGTAGGGGCGGGTGAGCAGTTCTTC	CSAKGVGAGEQFF
TRBJ1-1	-	TRBV9	-	TGTGCCAGCAGCGTAGCTCTGACAGAGAACACTGAAGCTTTCTTT	CASSVALTENTEAFF
TRBJ2-5	TRBD1	TRBV5-6	-	TGTGCCAGCAGTTCAACAGGGGGCCGTGAACAGGAGACCCAGTACTTC	CASSSTGGREQETQYF